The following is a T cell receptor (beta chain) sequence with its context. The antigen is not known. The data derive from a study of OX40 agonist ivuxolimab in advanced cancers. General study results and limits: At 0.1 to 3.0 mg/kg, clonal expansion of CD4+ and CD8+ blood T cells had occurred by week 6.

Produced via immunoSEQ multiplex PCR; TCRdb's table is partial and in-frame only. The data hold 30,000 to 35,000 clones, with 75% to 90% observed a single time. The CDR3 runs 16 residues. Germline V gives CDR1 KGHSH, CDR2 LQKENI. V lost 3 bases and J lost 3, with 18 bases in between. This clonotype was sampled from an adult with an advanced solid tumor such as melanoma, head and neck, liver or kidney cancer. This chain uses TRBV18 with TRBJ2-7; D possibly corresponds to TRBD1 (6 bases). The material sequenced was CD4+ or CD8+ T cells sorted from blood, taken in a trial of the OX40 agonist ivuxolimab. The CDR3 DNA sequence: TGTGCCAGCTCACCTAGCCGGGACAAAGTTTTCTACGAGCAGTACTTC. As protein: CASSPSRDKVFYEQYF.